This is a list of T cell receptor beta chains from one sample in a study of CD8+ T cells in alopecia areata. Assay used: immunoSEQ multiplex PCR; TCRdb lists only in-frame clones, some missing. In the table there are about 190,000 clones, about three fifths of which are singletons. Specimen: CD8+ T cells sorted from blood, collected at week 24, from a patient treated with tofacitinib. The origin of the receptors is a human donor with alopecia areata. CDR3s include the opening cysteine and the closing phenylalanine or tryptophan. D genes are given only for firm matches. Clone size is shown for a subset of rows, as once, few, many or a class of expanded clone.

V: TRBV9; size: few; J: TRBJ2-2; D: NA; CDR3: CASNQRVDTGELFF; DNA: TGTGCCAGCAACCAGCGGGTGGACACCGGGGAGCTGTTTTTT
V: TRBV15; size: NA; J: TRBJ2-3; D: NA; CDR3: CATSRRDSTDTQYF; DNA: TGTGCCACCAGCCGCAGAGACAGCACAGATACGCAGTATTTT
V: TRBV5-6; size: NA; J: TRBJ2-1; D: NA; CDR3: CASSSNRDEQFF; DNA: TGTGCCAGCAGCTCAAACAGGGATGAGCAGTTCTTC
V: TRBV7-8; size: NA; J: TRBJ2-3; D: TRBD2; CDR3: CASSYPPGTSTVTDTQYF; DNA: TGTGCCAGCAGCTATCCTCCCGGGACTAGCACCGTCACAGATACGCAGTATTTT
V: TRBV11-2; size: NA; J: TRBJ1-6; D: NA; CDR3: CASSQVREDPYSPLHF; DNA: TGCGCCAGCAGCCAAGTTCGGGAGGACCCCTATTCACCCCTCCACTTT
V: TRBV5-6; size: NA; J: TRBJ2-7; D: NA; CDR3: CASSFSHEQYF; DNA: TGTGCCAGCAGCTTTTCGCACGAGCAGTACTTC
V: TRBV18; size: NA; J: TRBJ2-2; D: NA; CDR3: CASSPSGELFF; DNA: TGTGCCAGCTCACCATCCGGGGAGCTGTTTTTT
V: TRBV30; size: few; J: TRBJ1-1; D: NA; CDR3: CAWSVQGSTEAFF; DNA: TGTGCCTGGAGTGTACAGGGAAGTACTGAAGCTTTCTTT
V: TRBV29-1; size: NA; J: TRBJ1-1; D: NA; CDR3: CSVEDLQWLGTEAFF; DNA: TGCAGCGTTGAAGATCTTCAGTGGTTGGGCACTGAAGCTTTCTTT
V: TRBV10-3; size: NA; J: TRBJ1-6; D: NA; CDR3: CAISDLRQTNSPLHF; DNA: TGTGCCATCAGTGATTTGAGGCAGACTAATTCACCCCTCCACTTT
V: TRBV5-1; size: NA; J: TRBJ1-1; D: TRBD1; CDR3: CASSFATGGGEAFF; DNA: TGCGCCAGCAGCTTTGCGACAGGGGGCGGTGAAGCTTTCTTT
V: TRBV2; size: NA; J: TRBJ1-5; D: NA; CDR3: CASSQGRNQPQHF; DNA: TGTGCCAGCAGTCAAGGGAGGAATCAGCCCCAGCATTTT
V: TRBV4-1; size: NA; J: TRBJ1-1; D: TRBD1; CDR3: CASSPVGTVNTEAFF; DNA: TGCGCCAGCAGCCCAGTGGGGACAGTAAACACTGAAGCTTTCTTT
V: TRBV7-9; size: few; J: TRBJ2-1; D: NA; CDR3: CASSLDWSAWGDEQFF; DNA: TGTGCCAGCAGCTTAGACTGGTCAGCGTGGGGAGATGAGCAGTTCTTC
V: TRBV11-1; size: NA; J: TRBJ2-1; D: NA; CDR3: CASSLVHGEIGSYNEQFF; DNA: TGTGCCAGCAGCCTCGTCCATGGCGAGATTGGCTCCTACAATGAGCAGTTCTTC
V: TRBV6-5; size: few; J: TRBJ2-7; D: TRBD1; CDR3: CASSYRDSFYEQYF; DNA: TGTGCCAGCAGTTACAGGGACAGCTTCTACGAGCAGTACTTC
V: TRBV5-1; size: NA; J: TRBJ2-5; D: NA; CDR3: CASSLTETQYF; DNA: TGCGCCAGCAGCTTGACGGAGACCCAGTACTTC
V: TRBV11-2; size: NA; J: TRBJ2-2; D: NA; CDR3: CASSTRSYTGELFF; DNA: TGTGCCAGCAGCACCCGGTCGTACACCGGGGAGCTGTTTTTT
V: TRBV29-1; size: NA; J: TRBJ1-1; D: NA; CDR3: CSVAKDMNTEAFF; DNA: TGCAGCGTTGCTAAAGACATGAACACTGAAGCTTTCTTT
V: TRBV5-1; size: NA; J: TRBJ2-3; D: NA; CDR3: CASTGSTDTQYF; DNA: TGCGCCAGCACCGGGAGCACAGATACGCAGTATTTT
V: TRBV27; size: many; J: TRBJ1-2; D: TRBD1; CDR3: CASSHQIPDRGYGYTF; DNA: TGTGCCAGCAGTCACCAGATTCCCGACAGGGGCTATGGCTACACCTTC
V: TRBV19; size: NA; J: TRBJ1-5; D: NA; CDR3: CASSIVAGRGNQPQHF; DNA: TGTGCCAGTAGTATAGTCGCAGGAAGAGGCAATCAGCCCCAGCATTTT
V: TRBV30; size: NA; J: TRBJ2-2; D: NA; CDR3: CAWTTDVGESGELFF; DNA: TGTGCCTGGACCACCGATGTCGGGGAATCTGGGGAGCTGTTTTTT
V: TRBV2; size: NA; J: TRBJ1-5; D: NA; CDR3: CASSLGLGNQPQHF; DNA: TGTGCCAGCAGCCTGGGACTTGGCAATCAGCCCCAGCATTTT
V: TRBV13; size: NA; J: TRBJ2-2; D: NA; CDR3: CASSFPTGNTGELFF; DNA: TGTGCCAGCAGCTTTCCGACAGGGAACACCGGGGAGCTGTTTTTT
V: TRBV2; size: NA; J: TRBJ1-6; D: TRBD1; CDR3: CASHDRGNSPLHF; DNA: TGTGCCAGCCACGACAGGGGTAATTCACCCCTCCACTTT
V: TRBV9; size: NA; J: TRBJ2-1; D: TRBD2; CDR3: CASSTRLAGSYNEQFF; DNA: TGTGCCAGCAGCACCCGACTAGCGGGGTCCTACAATGAGCAGTTCTTC
V: TRBV7-9; size: NA; J: TRBJ2-1; D: NA; CDR3: CASSQNYEQFF; DNA: TGTGCCAGCAGCCAGAACTATGAGCAGTTCTTC
V: TRBV27; size: NA; J: TRBJ2-1; D: TRBD1; CDR3: CASSRGQGYEQFF; DNA: TGTGCCAGCAGTCGGGGACAGGGCTATGAGCAGTTCTTC
V: TRBV29-1; size: NA; J: TRBJ2-7; D: NA; CDR3: CSVLPLGETYEQYF; DNA: TGCAGCGTGCTTCCGCTCGGGGAGACCTACGAGCAGTACTTC
V: TRBV28; size: NA; J: TRBJ2-3; D: NA; CDR3: CASSLTRGGTQYF; DNA: TGTGCCAGCAGTTTAACTAGAGGTGGTACGCAGTATTTT
V: TRBV5-1; size: NA; J: TRBJ1-2; D: NA; CDR3: CASSFTNRANYGYTF; DNA: TGCGCCAGCAGCTTTACTAACAGGGCTAACTATGGCTACACCTTC
V: TRBV5-6; size: NA; J: TRBJ1-2; D: TRBD1; CDR3: CASSSGQAYGYTF; DNA: TGTGCCAGCAGCTCGGGACAGGCCTATGGCTACACCTTC
V: TRBV5-6; size: NA; J: TRBJ2-7; D: TRBD1; CDR3: CASSWGTGSYEQYF; DNA: TGTGCCAGCAGCTGGGGGACAGGTAGCTACGAGCAGTACTTC
V: TRBV25-1; size: NA; J: TRBJ2-3; D: NA; CDR3: CASSVGPDTQYF; DNA: TGTGCCAGCAGTGTCGGCCCAGATACGCAGTATTTT
V: TRBV4-1; size: NA; J: TRBJ2-5; D: TRBD2; CDR3: CASSQESGPGTSRRETQYF; DNA: TGCGCCAGCAGCCAAGAAAGTGGGCCTGGGACTAGCAGGAGGGAGACCCAGTACTTC
V: TRBV7-9; size: few; J: TRBJ1-5; D: NA; CDR3: CASSLASENQPQHF; DNA: TGTGCCAGCAGCTTAGCGTCAGAAAATCAGCCCCAGCATTTT
V: TRBV12-5; size: once; J: TRBJ2-1; D: TRBD1; CDR3: CASGLATGDEQFF; DNA: TGTGCTAGTGGTTTGGCGACAGGGGATGAGCAGTTCTTC
V: TRBV11-2; size: NA; J: TRBJ1-1; D: NA; CDR3: CATGEWDTEAFF; DNA: TGTGCCACGGGGGAATGGGACACTGAAGCTTTCTTT
V: TRBV7-9; size: few; J: TRBJ2-1; D: TRBD2; CDR3: CASSLAGGRDEQFF; DNA: TGTGCCAGCAGCCTAGCGGGGGGGCGGGATGAGCAGTTCTTC
V: TRBV13; size: few; J: TRBJ2-1; D: NA; CDR3: CASSTTSHSYNEQFF; DNA: TGTGCCAGCAGCACCACCTCACACTCCTACAATGAGCAGTTCTTC
V: TRBV5-4; size: few; J: TRBJ1-6; D: TRBD1; CDR3: CASSSMDRGGSPLHF; DNA: TGTGCCAGCAGCTCGATGGACAGGGGGGGCTCACCCCTCCACTTT
V: TRBV6-5; size: NA; J: TRBJ2-1; D: NA; CDR3: CASSYSGEHNEQFF; DNA: TGTGCCAGCAGTTATTCCGGGGAACACAATGAGCAGTTCTTC
V: TRBV5-5; size: few; J: TRBJ2-5; D: TRBD2; CDR3: CASSLADSGGETQYF; DNA: TGTGCCAGCAGCTTGGCGGATAGCGGGGGTGAGACCCAGTACTTC
V: TRBV2; size: few; J: TRBJ2-5; D: NA; CDR3: CASNSRDKPPQETQYF; DNA: TGTGCCAGCAATAGCCGGGACAAACCTCCACAAGAGACCCAGTACTTC
V: TRBV27; size: NA; J: TRBJ2-3; D: NA; CDR3: CASSLWDGGSTDTQYF; DNA: TGTGCCAGCAGTTTATGGGACGGGGGAAGCACAGATACGCAGTATTTT
V: TRBV2; size: NA; J: TRBJ2-3; D: TRBD2; CDR3: CASTGVGRGRIADTQYF; DNA: TGTGCCAGCACCGGCGTGGGGCGCGGGAGGATTGCAGATACGCAGTATTTT
V: TRBV5-6; size: once; J: TRBJ1-5; D: NA; CDR3: CASSSGAHNQPQHF; DNA: TGTGCCAGCAGCTCGGGAGCCCACAATCAGCCCCAGCATTTT
V: TRBV12-5; size: NA; J: TRBJ2-1; D: NA; CDR3: CASGLGSGEQFF; DNA: TGTGCTAGTGGTTTGGGTTCGGGGGAACAGTTCTTC
V: TRBV15; size: few; J: TRBJ2-7; D: TRBD2; CDR3: CATSIYPPSGGSRYEQYF; DNA: TGTGCCACCAGCATCTACCCGCCTAGCGGGGGGTCACGCTACGAGCAGTACTTC
V: TRBV6-5; size: NA; J: TRBJ2-7; D: TRBD2; CDR3: CASSWERGTSYEQYF; DNA: TGTGCCAGCAGTTGGGAGCGGGGGACTTCCTACGAGCAGTACTTC
V: TRBV18; size: NA; J: TRBJ2-7; D: NA; CDR3: CASSPPGRSSYEQYF; DNA: TGTGCCAGCTCACCGCCCGGACGGAGTTCCTACGAGCAGTACTTC
V: TRBV6-5; size: NA; J: TRBJ2-5; D: NA; CDR3: CASSYSAGWEETQYF; DNA: TGTGCCAGCAGTTACTCGGCAGGGTGGGAAGAGACCCAGTACTTC
V: TRBV2; size: NA; J: TRBJ1-2; D: TRBD1; CDR3: CASSTGGSSGYTF; DNA: TGTGCCAGCAGCACAGGGGGCAGCTCTGGCTACACCTTC
V: TRBV7-2; size: NA; J: TRBJ2-1; D: NA; CDR3: CASSFNEQFF; DNA: TGTGCCAGCAGCTTCAATGAGCAGTTCTTC